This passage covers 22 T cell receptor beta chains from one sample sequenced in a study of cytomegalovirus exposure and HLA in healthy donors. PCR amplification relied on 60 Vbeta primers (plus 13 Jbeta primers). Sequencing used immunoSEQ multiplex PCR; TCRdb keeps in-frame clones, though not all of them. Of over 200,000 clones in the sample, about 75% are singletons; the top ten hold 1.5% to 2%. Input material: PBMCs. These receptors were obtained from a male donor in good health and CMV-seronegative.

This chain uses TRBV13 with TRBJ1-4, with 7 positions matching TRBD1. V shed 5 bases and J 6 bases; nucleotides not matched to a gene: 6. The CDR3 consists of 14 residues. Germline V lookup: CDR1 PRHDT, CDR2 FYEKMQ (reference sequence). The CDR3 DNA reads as TGTGCCAGCAGCGCTAGAGGGGGCGATGAAAAACTGTTTTTT. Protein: CASSARGGDEKLFF.

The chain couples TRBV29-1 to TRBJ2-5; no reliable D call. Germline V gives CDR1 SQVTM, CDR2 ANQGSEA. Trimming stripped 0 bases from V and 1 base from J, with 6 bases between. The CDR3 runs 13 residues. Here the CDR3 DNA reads TGCAGCGTTGAAGACGTTCTCCAAGAGACCCAGTACTTC. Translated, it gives CSVEDVLQETQYF.

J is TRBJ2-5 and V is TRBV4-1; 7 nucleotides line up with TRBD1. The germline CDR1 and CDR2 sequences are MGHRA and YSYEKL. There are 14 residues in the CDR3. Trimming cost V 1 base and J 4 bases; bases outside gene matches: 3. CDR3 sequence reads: CASSQATGVETQYF. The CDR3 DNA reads TGCGCCAGCAGCCAAGCTACAGGGGTAGAGACCCAGTACTTC.

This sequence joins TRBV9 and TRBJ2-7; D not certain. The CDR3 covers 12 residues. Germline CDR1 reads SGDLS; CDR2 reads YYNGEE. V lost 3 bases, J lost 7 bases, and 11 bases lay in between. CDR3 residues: CASSALTWEQYF. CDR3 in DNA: TGTGCCAGCAGCGCCCTGACTTGGGAGCAGTACTTC.

CDR3 sequence: CASSQTWTGGSYEQYF. The CDR3 coding sequence is TGTGCCAGCAGCCAAACTTGGACAGGCGGCTCCTACGAGCAGTACTTC. The chain has TRBV4-2 and TRBJ2-7; 7 bases are a match to TRBD1. With 2 bases clipped from V and 0 bases from J, the junction kept 7 bases outside the gene matches. CDR1 is LGHNA, CDR2 YNFKEQ, per germline. The length of the CDR3 is 16 residues.

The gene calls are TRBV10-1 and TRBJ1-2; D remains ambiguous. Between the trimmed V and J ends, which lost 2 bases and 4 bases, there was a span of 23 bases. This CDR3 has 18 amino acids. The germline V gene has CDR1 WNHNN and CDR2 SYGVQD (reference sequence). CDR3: CASSETAGYFWRFYGYTF. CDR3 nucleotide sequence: TGCGCCAGCAGTGAGACTGCTGGGTATTTTTGGCGGTTCTATGGCTACACCTTC.

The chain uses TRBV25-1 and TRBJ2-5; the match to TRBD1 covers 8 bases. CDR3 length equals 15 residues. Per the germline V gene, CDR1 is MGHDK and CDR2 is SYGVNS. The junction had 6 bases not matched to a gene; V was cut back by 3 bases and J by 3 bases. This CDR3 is CASSDQDREEETQYF. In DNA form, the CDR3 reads TGTGCCAGCAGTGATCAGGACAGGGAAGAAGAGACCCAGTACTTC.

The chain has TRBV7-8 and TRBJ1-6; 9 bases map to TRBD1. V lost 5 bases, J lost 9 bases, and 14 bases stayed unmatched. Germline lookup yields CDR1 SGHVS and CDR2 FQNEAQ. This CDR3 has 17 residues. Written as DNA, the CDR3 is TGTGCCAGCAGCCTTACCCAGGGACAGGGCTCTGGTTCACCCCTCCACTTT. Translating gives CASSLTQGQGSGSPLHF.

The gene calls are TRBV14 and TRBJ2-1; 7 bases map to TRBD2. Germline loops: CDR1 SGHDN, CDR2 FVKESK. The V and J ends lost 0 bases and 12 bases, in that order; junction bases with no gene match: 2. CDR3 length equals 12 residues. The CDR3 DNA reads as TGTGCCAGCAGCCAAGATTCGGGAGGGCAGTTCTTC. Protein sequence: CASSQDSGGQFF.

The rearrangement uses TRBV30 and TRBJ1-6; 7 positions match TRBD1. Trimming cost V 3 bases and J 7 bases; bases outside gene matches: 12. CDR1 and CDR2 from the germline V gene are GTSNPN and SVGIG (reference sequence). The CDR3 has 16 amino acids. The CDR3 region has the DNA TGTGCCTGGAGCAACAGGGGAAGGTTTTCCAATTCACCCCTCCACTTT. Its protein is CAWSNRGRFSNSPLHF.

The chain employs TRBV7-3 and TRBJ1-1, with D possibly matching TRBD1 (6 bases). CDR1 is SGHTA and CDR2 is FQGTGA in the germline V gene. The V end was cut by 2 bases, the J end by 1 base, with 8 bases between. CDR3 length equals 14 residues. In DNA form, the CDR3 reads TGTGCCAGCAGCTTACAGGGGCCGAACACTGAAGCTTTCTTT. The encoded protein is CASSLQGPNTEAFF.

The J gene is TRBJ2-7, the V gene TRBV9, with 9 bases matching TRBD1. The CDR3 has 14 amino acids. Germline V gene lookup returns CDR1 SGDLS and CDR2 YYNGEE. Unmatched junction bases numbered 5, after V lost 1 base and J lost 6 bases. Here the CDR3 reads CASSVRTGDREQYF. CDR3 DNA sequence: TGTGCCAGCAGCGTAAGGACAGGGGACCGCGAGCAGTACTTC.

CDR3 region: CASTSGVTDTIYF. CDR3 in DNA: TGTGCCAGTACCTCAGGGGTTACCGACACCATATATTTT. The rearrangement links TRBV19 to TRBJ1-3; D is perhaps TRBD1 (6 bases). The CDR3 length is 13 residues. Germline CDR1 is LNHDA and CDR2 is SQIVND (reference sequence). The V gene lost 7 bases and the J gene lost 8 bases, with 15 bases spanning the gap.

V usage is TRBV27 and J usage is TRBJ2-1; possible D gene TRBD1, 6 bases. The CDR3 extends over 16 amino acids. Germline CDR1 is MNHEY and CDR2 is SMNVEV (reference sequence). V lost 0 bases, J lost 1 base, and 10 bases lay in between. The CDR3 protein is CASSLSRTVSYNEQFF. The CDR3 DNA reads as TGTGCCAGCAGTTTATCACGGACAGTTTCCTACAATGAGCAGTTCTTC.

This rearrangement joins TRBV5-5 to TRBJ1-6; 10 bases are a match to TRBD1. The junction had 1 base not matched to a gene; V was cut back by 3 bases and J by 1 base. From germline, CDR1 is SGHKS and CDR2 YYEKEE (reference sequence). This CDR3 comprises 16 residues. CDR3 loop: CASSWDRGSYNSPLHF. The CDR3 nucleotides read TGTGCCAGCAGCTGGGACAGGGGTTCCTATAATTCACCCCTCCACTTT.

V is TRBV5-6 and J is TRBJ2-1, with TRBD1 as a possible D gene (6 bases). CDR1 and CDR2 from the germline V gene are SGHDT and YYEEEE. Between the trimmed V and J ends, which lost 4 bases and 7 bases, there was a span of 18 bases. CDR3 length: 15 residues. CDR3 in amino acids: CASSRAENRENEQFF. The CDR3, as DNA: TGTGCCAGCAGCCGAGCGGAGAACAGGGAAAATGAGCAGTTCTTC.

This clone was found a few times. For the CDR3, the DNA is TGTGCCAGCTCACCTTTGGGCCAGGGCTATCAGCCCCAGCATTTT. Translation gives CASSPLGQGYQPQHF. The chain couples TRBV18 to TRBJ1-5; weak D call: TRBD1 (5 bases). With 3 bases removed from V and 5 bases from J, the gap between germline ends came to 14 bases. Germline assignment: CDR1 KGHSH and CDR2 LQKENI. The CDR3 length is 15 residues. Full variable domain (missing parts from reference TRBV18 and TRBJ1-5): NAGVMQNPRHLVRRRGQEARLRCSPMKGHSHVYWYRQLPEEGLKFMVYLQKENIIDESGMPKERFSAEFPKEGPSILRIQQVVRGDSAAYFCASSPLGQGYQPQHFGDGTRLSIL.

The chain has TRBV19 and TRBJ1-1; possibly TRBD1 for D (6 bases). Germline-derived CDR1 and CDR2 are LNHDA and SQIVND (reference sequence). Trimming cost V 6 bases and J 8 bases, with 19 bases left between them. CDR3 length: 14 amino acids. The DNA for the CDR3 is TGTGCCAGTAGAGCTAGACAGGACTTGGAAGAAGCTTTCTTT. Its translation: CASRARQDLEEAFF.

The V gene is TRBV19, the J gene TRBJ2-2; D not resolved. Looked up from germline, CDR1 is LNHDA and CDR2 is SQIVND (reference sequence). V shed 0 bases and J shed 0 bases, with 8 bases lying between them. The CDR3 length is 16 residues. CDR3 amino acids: CASSIDQASNTGELFF. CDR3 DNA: TGTGCCAGTAGTATAGACCAGGCGTCGAACACCGGGGAGCTGTTTTTT.

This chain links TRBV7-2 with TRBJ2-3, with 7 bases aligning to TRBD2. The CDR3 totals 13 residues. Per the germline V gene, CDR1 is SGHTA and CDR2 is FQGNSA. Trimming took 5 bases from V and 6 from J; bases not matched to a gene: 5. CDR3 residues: CASSRNGGDTQYF. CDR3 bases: TGTGCCAGCAGCCGAAACGGGGGGGATACGCAGTATTTT.

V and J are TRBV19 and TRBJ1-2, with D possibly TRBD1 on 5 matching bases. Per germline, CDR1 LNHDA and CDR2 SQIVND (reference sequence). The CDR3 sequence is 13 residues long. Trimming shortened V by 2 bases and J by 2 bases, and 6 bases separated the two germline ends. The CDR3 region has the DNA TGTGCCAGTAGTATAAGGGGAAACTATGGCTACACCTTC. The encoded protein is CASSIRGNYGYTF. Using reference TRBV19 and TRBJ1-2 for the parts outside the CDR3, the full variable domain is DGGITQSPKYLFRKEGQNVTLSCEQNLNHDAMYWYRQDPGQGLRLIYYSQIVNDFQKGDIAEGYSVSREKKESFPLTVTSAQKNPTAFYLCASSIRGNYGYTFGSGTRLTVV.

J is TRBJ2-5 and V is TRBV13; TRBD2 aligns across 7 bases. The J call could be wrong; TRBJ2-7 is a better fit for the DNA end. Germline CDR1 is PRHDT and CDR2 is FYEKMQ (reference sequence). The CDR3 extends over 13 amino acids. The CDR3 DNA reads TGTGCCAGCAGCCCCCTGGAGCGGGGCGAGCAGTACTTC. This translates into CASSPLERGEQYF.